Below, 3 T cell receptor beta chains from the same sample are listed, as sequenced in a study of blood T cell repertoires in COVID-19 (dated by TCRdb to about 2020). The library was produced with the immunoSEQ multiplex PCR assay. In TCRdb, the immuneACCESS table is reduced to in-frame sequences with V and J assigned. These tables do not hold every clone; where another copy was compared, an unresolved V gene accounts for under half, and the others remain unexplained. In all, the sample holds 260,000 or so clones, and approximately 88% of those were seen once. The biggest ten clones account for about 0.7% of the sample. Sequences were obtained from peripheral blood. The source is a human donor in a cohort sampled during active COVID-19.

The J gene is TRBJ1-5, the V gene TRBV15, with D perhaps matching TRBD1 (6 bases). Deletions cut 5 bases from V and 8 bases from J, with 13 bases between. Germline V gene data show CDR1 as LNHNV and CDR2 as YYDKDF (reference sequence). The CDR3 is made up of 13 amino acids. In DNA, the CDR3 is TGTGCCACCAGCCGGGACAAGGAGGAGCCCCAGCATTTT. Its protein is CATSRDKEEPQHF. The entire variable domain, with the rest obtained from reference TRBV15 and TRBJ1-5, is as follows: DAMVIQNPRYQVTQFGKPVTLSCSQTLNHNVMYWYQQKSSQAPKLLFHYYDKDFNNEADTPDNFQSRRPNTSFCFLDIRSPGLGDTAMYLCATSRDKEEPQHFGDGTRLSIL.

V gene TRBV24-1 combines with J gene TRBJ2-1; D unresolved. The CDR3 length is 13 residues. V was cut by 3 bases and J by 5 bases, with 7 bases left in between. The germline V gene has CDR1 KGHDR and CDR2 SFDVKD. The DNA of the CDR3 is TGTGCCACCAGTGATCCTACAGACAATGAGCAGTTCTTC. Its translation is CATSDPTDNEQFF.

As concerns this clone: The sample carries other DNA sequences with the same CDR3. The DNA for the CDR3 is TGTGCCAGCAGTTTAGGTGGGCAGGCCTACGAGCAGTACTTC. Its translation: CASSLGGQAYEQYF. The rearrangement uses TRBV27 and TRBJ2-7, with D uncertain. The germline V and J ends were trimmed by 2 bases and 2 bases, with 10 bases remaining between them. Per germline, CDR1 MNHEY and CDR2 SMNVEV (reference sequence). The CDR3 is 14 amino acids.